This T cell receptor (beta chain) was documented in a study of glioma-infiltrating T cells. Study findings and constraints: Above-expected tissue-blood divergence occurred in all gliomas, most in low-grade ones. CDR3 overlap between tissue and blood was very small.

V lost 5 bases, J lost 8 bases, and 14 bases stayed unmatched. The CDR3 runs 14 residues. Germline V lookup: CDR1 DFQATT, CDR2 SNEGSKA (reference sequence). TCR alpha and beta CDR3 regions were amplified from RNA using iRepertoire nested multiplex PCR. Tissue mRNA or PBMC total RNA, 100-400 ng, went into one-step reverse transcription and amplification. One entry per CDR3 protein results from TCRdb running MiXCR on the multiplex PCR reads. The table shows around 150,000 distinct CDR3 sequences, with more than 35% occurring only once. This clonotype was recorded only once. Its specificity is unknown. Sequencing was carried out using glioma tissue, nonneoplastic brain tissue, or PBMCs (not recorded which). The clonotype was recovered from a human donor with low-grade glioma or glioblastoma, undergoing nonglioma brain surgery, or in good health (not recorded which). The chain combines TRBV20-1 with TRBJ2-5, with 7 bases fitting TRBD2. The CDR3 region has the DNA TGCAGTGCTGTCGAAACTGGGGGGACTAACACCCAGTACTTC. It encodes CSAVETGGTNTQYF.